Each of the 21 T cell receptor beta chains below was sequenced from the same sample in a study of beta chain features in type 1 diabetes. As every portion of the isolated RNA was reverse transcribed, the sequencing read expressed TCRB transcripts. Repertoires were generated with immunoSEQ multiplex PCR, while TCRdb's copy carries only in-frame clones and drops some. The sample yields around 300,000 clones, roughly 8% seen once. The specimen sequenced was central memory CD4+ T cells from blood. These receptors all come from a woman under 30 in good health.

This clone was picked up a small number of times. This chain joins TRBV2 and TRBJ1-4; 7 nucleotides match TRBD1. The CDR3 contains 15 residues. The V and J ends lost 3 bases and 4 bases, in that order; junction bases with no gene match: 5. Germline lookup yields CDR1 SNHLY and CDR2 FYNNEI. CDR3 protein: CASSDRTGFNEKLFF. The CDR3 DNA reads TGTGCCAGCAGTGACAGGACAGGCTTTAATGAAAAACTGTTTTTT.

This clone turned up a few times. Written as DNA, the CDR3 is TGTGCCACCAGCAGAGCAGGGACAGGGGGAAACACCATATATTTT. It encodes CATSRAGTGGNTIYF. This chain connects TRBV15 to TRBJ1-3; the match to TRBD1 covers 9 bases. J was trimmed by 4 bases and V by 1 base; bases with no gene match: 2. The CDR3 spans 15 residues. CDR1 is LNHNV and CDR2 is YYDKDF in the germline V gene (reference sequence).

CDR3 in amino acids: CASSSSAGLYEQYF. In DNA, the CDR3 is TGTGCCAGCAGCTCCTCAGCGGGGCTCTACGAGCAGTACTTC. The chain uses TRBV7-2 and TRBJ2-7; TRBD2 matches 7 bases. Germline CDR1 is SGHTA and CDR2 is FQGNSA. This CDR3 has 14 amino acids. V gave up 4 bases and J gave up 3 bases; unmatched junction bases: 6.

This clone was seen only a few times. The chain recombines TRBV6-6 with TRBJ1-2; D gene unclear. The CDR3 sequence is 10 residues long. Trimming took 2 bases from V and 6 from J, leaving 1 base between them. Germline CDR1 reads MNHNY; CDR2 reads SVGAGI (reference sequence). This chain's CDR3 is CASSYNGYTF. The CDR3 DNA reads TGTGCCAGCAGTTACAATGGCTACACCTTC.

This clone was seen many times. The chain uses TRBV15 and TRBJ2-1, with a tentative D call TRBD1 (6 bases). Between the trimmed V and J ends, which lost 3 bases and 2 bases, there was a span of 11 bases. The germline V gene has CDR1 LNHNV and CDR2 YYDKDF (reference sequence). CDR3 size: 15 residues. CDR3 in DNA: TGTGCCACCAGCAGGGCAGGGGCGGCCTACAATGAGCAGTTCTTC. Translating it yields CATSRAGAAYNEQFF.

This clone has more than one count but fewer than ten. DNA of the CDR3: TGTGCCAGCAGCTTAAGGGTCGGGGGGCCATCGAACACCGGGGAGCTGTTTTTT. This translates into CASSLRVGGPSNTGELFF. This chain links TRBV7-7 with TRBJ2-2; a weak D match, TRBD2 (7 bases). This CDR3 spans 18 amino acids. Germline V lookup: CDR1 SSHAT, CDR2 FNYEAQ (reference sequence). Trimming shortened V by 2 bases and J by 0 bases, and 16 bases separated the two germline ends.

The chain recombines TRBV7-2 with TRBJ2-3, with 9 bases matching TRBD2. Germline CDR1 is SGHTA and CDR2 is FQGNSA. The CDR3 totals 15 residues. V dropped 4 bases and J dropped 2; count of bases not matched to a gene: 4. CDR3 in DNA: TGTGCCAGCAGCTCCCGCGGGGGGGACACAGATACGCAGTATTTT. Protein: CASSSRGGDTDTQYF.

A remark on this clone: A far larger clone is just one base off, so this is likely a read error. Other DNA sequences from this sample encode an identical CDR3 as well. The chain carries TRBV6-5 and TRBJ1-2; no reliable D call. CDR3 length: 12 amino acids. The V and J ends lost 2 bases and 3 bases respectively, with 4 bases between them. From germline, CDR1 is MNHEY and CDR2 SVGAGI. CDR3 residues: CASSYGDYGYTF. CDR3 coding DNA: TGTGCCAGCAGTTACGGGGACTATGGCTACACCTTC.

This clone was recorded a few times. This sequence joins TRBV7-3 and TRBJ1-2; D gene ambiguous. The germline V and J ends were trimmed by 5 bases and 6 bases, with 22 bases remaining between them. The CDR3 is made up of 16 amino acids. From germline, CDR1 is SGHTA and CDR2 FQGTGA. CDR3 in amino acids: CASSPTGSSYTHGYTF. As DNA, the CDR3 is TGTGCCAGCAGCCCGACCGGAAGCAGTTATACGCATGGCTACACCTTC.

Ten or more counts support this clone. This rearrangement joins TRBV4-3 to TRBJ1-3, with D possibly TRBD1 on 5 matching bases. V was clipped by 0 bases and J by 3 bases, with 9 bases between them. Germline-derived CDR1 and CDR2 are LGHNA and YSLEER. CDR3 length: 15 residues. The CDR3 DNA follows: TGCGCCAGCAGCCAAGAGGGGGTAGTTGGAAACACCATATATTTT. Residues: CASSQEGVVGNTIYF.

Only a few counts were recorded for this clone. The V gene is TRBV25-1, the J gene TRBJ1-3, with a weak D call TRBD1 (5 bases). CDR3 length: 14 residues. CDR1 MGHDK and CDR2 SYGVNS come from the germline V gene. V was shortened by 4 bases and J by 8 bases, with 15 bases between the two germline ends. This CDR3 reads CASSVGDHDDTIYF. The CDR3 DNA sequence: TGTGCCAGCAGTGTGGGGGACCATGATGACACCATATATTTT.

This clone was counted only a few times. The CDR3 loop is CASSLTGQVVRYTF. CDR3 in DNA: TGTGCCAGCAGTTTAACCGGACAGGTAGTTCGCTACACCTTC. The chain combines TRBV27 with TRBJ1-2, with 7 bases that match TRBD1. The V segment lost 2 bases and the J segment 9 bases; nucleotides outside the gene matches: 9. CDR1 MNHEY and CDR2 SMNVEV come from the germline V gene (reference sequence). The CDR3 loop spans 14 amino acids.

The chain carries TRBV7-8 and TRBJ1-5; 7 bases are shared with TRBD1. Germline V gives CDR1 SGHVS, CDR2 FQNEAQ. With V trimmed by 5 bases and J by 6 bases, 10 bases remained unmatched. The CDR3 length is 15 residues. The CDR3 region is CASSHPGGGSQPQHF. CDR3 DNA sequence: TGTGCCAGCAGCCACCCAGGGGGGGGCAGTCAGCCCCAGCATTTT.

The CDR3 sequence is CASSLGFRTIQYF. The CDR3 DNA reads TGTGCCAGCAGCTTGGGATTCCGAACCATTCAGTACTTC. The rearrangement links TRBV5-5 to TRBJ2-4; D is uncertain. The V gene lost 0 bases and the J gene lost 9 bases, with 10 bases spanning the gap. CDR1 SGHKS and CDR2 YYEKEE come from the germline V gene (reference sequence). This CDR3 has 13 amino acids.

This clone was seen a few times. DNA for the CDR3: TGTGCCAGCTCACTCCAGGGACAGCCCTACGAGCAGTACTTC. Translation gives CASSLQGQPYEQYF. The J gene is TRBJ2-7, the V gene TRBV18; 7 nucleotides align to TRBD1. This CDR3 has 14 residues. The trim removed 4 bases at V and 2 bases at J, leaving 5 bases unmatched. Germline-derived CDR1 and CDR2 are KGHSH and LQKENI. The whole variable domain, remainder taken from reference TRBV18 and TRBJ2-7, is NAGVMQNPRHLVRRRGQEARLRCSPMKGHSHVYWYRQLPEEGLKFMVYLQKENIIDESGMPKERFSAEFPKEGPSILRIQQVVRGDSAAYFCASSLQGQPYEQYFGPGTRLTVT.

This clone was counted many times. J is TRBJ2-1 and V is TRBV6-5; D not certain. V was trimmed by 0 bases and J by 10 bases, leaving 13 bases between them. CDR3 length: 14 residues. Per the germline V gene, CDR1 is MNHEY and CDR2 is SVGAGI. DNA for the CDR3: TGTGCCAGCAGTTACTCGACATTGAAAGTGGAGCAGTTCTTC. It yields the protein CASSYSTLKVEQFF.

This clone was seen repeatedly, ten times or more. The genes are TRBV14 and TRBJ2-5, with D unresolved. Per the germline V gene, CDR1 is SGHDN and CDR2 is FVKESK. V lost 1 base and J 7 bases, leaving 7 bases between the germline ends. The CDR3 sequence is 12 residues long. The chain's CDR3 is CASSQGSGTQYF. The CDR3 nucleotides read TGTGCCAGCAGCCAAGGATCGGGGACCCAGTACTTC.

With regard to this clone: This specimen includes other DNA sequences encoding the same CDR3. This chain's CDR3 is CASSYSTSNQPQHF. For the CDR3, the DNA is TGTGCCAGCAGTTACTCGACTAGCAATCAGCCCCAGCATTTT. The chain is built from TRBV6-6 and TRBJ1-5; the D is unclear. Germline-derived CDR1 and CDR2 are MNHNY and SVGAGI (reference sequence). CDR3 length: 14 residues. Trimming took 0 bases from V and 0 from J, leaving 3 bases between them.

This clone was detected only a few times. The chain carries TRBV28 and TRBJ1-3; 9 bases align to TRBD1. The germline CDR1 and CDR2 sequences are MDHEN and SYDVKM. The CDR3 is 16 residues long. V lost 4 bases to trimming and J lost 0 bases; unmatched junction nucleotides: 4. The DNA for the CDR3 is TGTGCCAGCAGTTCCCCACAGGGGGCCTCTGGAAACACCATATATTTT. Translated: CASSSPQGASGNTIYF.

The rearrangement joins TRBV27 to TRBJ1-5, with D tentatively TRBD1 (6 bases). Germline V gene lookup returns CDR1 MNHEY and CDR2 SMNVEV (reference sequence). CDR3 length: 13 amino acids. V was pared by 8 bases and J by 2 bases, with 10 bases between. CDR3 DNA: TGTGCCAGCGGACGGACAGGCAATCAGCCCCAGCATTTT. Translating it yields CASGRTGNQPQHF.

This clone was detected a few times. The rearrangement links TRBV2 to TRBJ1-4; 8 nucleotides match TRBD1. The junction had 2 bases not matched to a gene; V was cut back by 3 bases and J by 2 bases. Per germline, CDR1 SNHLY and CDR2 FYNNEI. CDR3 length: 15 residues. DNA of the CDR3: TGTGCCAGCAGTGAGGACAGGGCTACTAATGAAAAACTGTTTTTT. Its protein product is CASSEDRATNEKLFF.